This T cell receptor beta chain was sequenced for a study of T cell changes during pregnancy in multiple sclerosis. Per the germline V gene, CDR1 is LNHDA and CDR2 is SQIVND (reference sequence). The length of the CDR3 is 13 residues. V gave up 7 bases and J gave up 3 bases, with 10 bases separating them. Sequenced by immunoSEQ multiplex PCR; TCRdb stores in-frame clones only, minus some. The sample records 80,000 to 100,000 clones, 85% to 95% being singletons. The J gene is TRBJ2-1, the V gene TRBV19; D is unresolved. This clonotype was obtained from a female donor with multiple sclerosis, enrolled in a pregnancy study. This sample comprised peripheral blood, obtained in the first trimester of pregnancy. CDR3 sequence reads: CASNSNLYNEQFF. CDR3 DNA sequence: TGTGCCAGTAACTCGAACCTCTACAATGAGCAGTTCTTC.